Presented here are 9 T cell receptor beta chains from one specimen sequenced in a study of graft-versus-host responses after intestinal transplantation. The method was immunoSEQ multiplex PCR; TCRdb's version includes in-frame clones alone and lacks a portion of them. Altogether around 21,000 clones are present, about 41% being singletons, with the ten largest covering under 1.5%. Each mixed lymphocyte reaction held roughly 200,000 CFSE-labeled responders and roughly 200,000 irradiated violet-dye-labeled stimulators. Source: alloreactive CD8+ T cells from a mixed lymphocyte reaction culture, taken before transplantation. Indicated subset: CFSE-low proliferating T cells sorted from approximately six-day pre-transplant mixed lymphocyte reaction (GvH or HvG direction). The receptors were gathered from a human patient who was an organ donor for intestinal transplantation.

This rearrangement joins TRBV7-6 to TRBJ2-2, with D perhaps being TRBD1 or TRBD2 (5 bases each). Germline-derived CDR1 and CDR2 are SGHVS and FNYEAQ. The CDR3 is made up of 15 amino acids. V was pared by 1 base and J by 4 bases, with 10 bases between. The CDR3 DNA reads as TGTGCCAGCAGCTTAGGGGGCGGGCCCACCGGGGAGCTGTTTTTT. Protein product: CASSLGGGPTGELFF.

V gene TRBV6-5 combines with J gene TRBJ1-2; the D is unclear. There are 13 residues in the CDR3. Trimming left V 8 bases short and J 5 bases short, with 15 bases between. CDR1 MNHEY and CDR2 SVGAGI come from the germline V gene. This CDR3 reads CASGFWSIYGYTF. CDR3 DNA: TGTGCCAGCGGCTTTTGGTCTATTTATGGCTACACCTTC.

The CDR3 DNA reads TGTGCCAGCAGCCAAGATTACCCCGGGGAGCTGTTTTTT. Translated: CASSQDYPGELFF. This chain connects TRBV7-9 to TRBJ2-2, with D uncertain. The CDR3 is 13 amino acids. Germline values: CDR1 SEHNR, CDR2 FQNEAQ (reference sequence). The germline V and J ends were trimmed by 5 bases and 6 bases, with 10 bases remaining between them.

The J gene is TRBJ2-1, the V gene TRBV5-6; a possible D gene is TRBD2 (6 bases). The germline V gene encodes CDR1 SGHDT and CDR2 YYEEEE. The V gene lost 4 bases and the J gene lost 0 bases, with 11 bases spanning the gap. The CDR3 contains 15 residues. CDR3: CASSPLAFSYNEQFF. The CDR3 DNA sequence: TGTGCCAGCAGCCCCCTAGCGTTCTCCTACAATGAGCAGTTCTTC.

This clone is medium-sized. The genes are TRBV28 and TRBJ2-1; tentatively, D is TRBD2 (5 bases). Germline assignment: CDR1 MDHEN and CDR2 SYDVKM. V dropped 4 bases and J dropped 5 bases, with 9 bases sitting between them. This CDR3 is built from 13 residues. DNA of the CDR3: TGTGCCAGCAGTTGGGGAGCGGACAATGAGCAGTTCTTC. It encodes CASSWGADNEQFF. The whole variable domain, filled in from reference TRBV28 and TRBJ2-1, reads DVKVTQSSRYLVKRTGEKVFLECVQDMDHENMFWYRQDPGLGLRLIYFSYDVKMKEKGDIPEGYSVSREKKERFSLILESASTNQTSMYLCASSWGADNEQFFGPGTRLTVL.

This chain connects TRBV4-1 to TRBJ2-5; 9 nucleotides match TRBD2. V was clipped by 4 bases and J by 1 base; unmatched bases: 10. The CDR3 runs to 17 residues. Per germline, CDR1 MGHRA and CDR2 YSYEKL. This CDR3 is CASSPHDASGTQETQYF. CDR3 nucleotide sequence: TGCGCCAGCAGCCCTCATGACGCTAGCGGGACCCAAGAGACCCAGTACTTC.

This chain links TRBV28 with TRBJ2-7; 9 nucleotides agree with TRBD2. The J segment lost 0 bases and the V segment lost 3 bases, leaving 3 bases of the junction unmatched. Germline CDR1 and CDR2: MDHEN and SYDVKM. This CDR3 has 15 residues. The CDR3 loop reads CASSLLAGNSYEQYF. DNA of the CDR3: TGTGCCAGCAGTTTGCTAGCGGGAAACTCCTACGAGCAGTACTTC.

The chain combines TRBV6-1 with TRBJ2-5; D uncertain. The CDR3 is 15 amino acids. V was shortened by 6 bases and J by 0 bases, with 14 bases between the two germline ends. Germline V CDR1 and CDR2: MNHNS, SASEGT. The CDR3: CASSETGVYQETQYF. Written as DNA, the CDR3 is TGTGCCAGCAGCGAGACCGGCGTGTACCAAGAGACCCAGTACTTC.

This chain links TRBV5-1 with TRBJ2-3, with 14 bases that match TRBD2. This CDR3 has 16 amino acids. Looked up from germline, CDR1 is SGHRS and CDR2 is YFSETQ. V shed 6 bases, J shed 5 bases, and the junction held 8 bases outside the gene matches. CDR3 nucleotides: TGCGCCAGCATAACCGGGACTAGCGGGAGATTAGATACGCAGTATTTT. Translated: CASITGTSGRLDTQYF.